This TCR beta chain was profiled in a study of blood T cells in healthy people across ages. Findings of the study overall: Strong correlation linked observed beta diversity and percent naive T cells. Significant beta diversity loss was already apparent by age approximately 42, declining roughly linearly.

For the second PCR, which ran for about 6 to 11 cycles, a sample-barcoded 5' primer and a J-beta primer mix were used. TCRdb redid the calling of the 5' RACE reads with MiXCR, one entry per CDR3 protein. The sample has 1.5 million to 2 million distinct CDR3 sequences, about two fifths seen once; the top ten hold roughly 23%. There are 15 residues in the CDR3. Germline loops: CDR1 LGHNA, CDR2 YSLEER. Every donor gave roughly 9.2 milliliters of peripheral blood. This clonotype was seen only a few times. Its target is unknown. A read error may produce the germline difference seen at one junction end. The chain uses TRBV4-3 and TRBJ2-5, with D perhaps TRBD2 (5 bases). The tail of the sequence fits TRBJ2-7 better, so the J call may be wrong. The TCR sequence derives from a human donor in good health. What was sequenced was blood. The CDR3 bases are TGCGCCTGCAGCCAAGATGTCGGGGTCTCCTACGAGCAGTACTTC. Translated, it gives CACSQDVGVSYEQYF.